This passage covers 5 T cell receptor beta chains from one sample sequenced in a study of blood T cell repertoires in COVID-19. Libraries were prepared by immunoSEQ multiplex PCR; TCRdb keeps only in-frame clonotypes and omits some of them. This sample carries roughly 58,000 clones, about 66% of them seen once, and the ten largest clones take approximately 51%. The sample consisted of PBMCs or T cells enriched from blood (not recorded which). These receptors all come from a woman aged 60-75 years who had been exposed to COVID-19.

The rearrangement links TRBV6-5 to TRBJ1-1, with TRBD1 matching 7 bases. The CDR3 has 13 residues. Germline V gene sequence: CDR1 MNHEY, CDR2 SVGAGI. The ends lost 4 bases at V and 3 bases at J; junction bases unmatched: 2. The CDR3 reads CASSWDRDTEAFF. CDR3 DNA sequence: TGTGCCAGCAGTTGGGACAGAGACACTGAAGCTTTCTTT.

The chain recombines TRBV5-5 with TRBJ2-7; no firm D call. The CDR3 length is 13 residues. Trimming pared 0 bases from V and 3 bases from J, leaving 7 bases between. Germline V CDR1 and CDR2: SGHKS, YYEKEE (reference sequence). DNA for the CDR3: TGTGCCAGCAGCTTGGGCAGTAACTACGAGCAGTACTTC. It specifies CASSLGSNYEQYF.

This clone was counted a few times. V is TRBV10-2 and J is TRBJ1-6, with D hard to call. The V and J ends lost 2 bases and 2 bases respectively, with 13 bases between them. This CDR3 is 17 amino acids long. CDR1 WSHSY and CDR2 SAAADI come from the germline V gene. In DNA form, the CDR3 reads TGCGCCAGCAGTGAGGCCCGGGGAGGGACCTATAATTCACCCCTCCACTTT. Translation gives CASSEARGGTYNSPLHF.

The CDR3 loop is CASSLGMGRANTIYF. CDR3 DNA sequence: TGTGCCAGCAGCTTGGGGATGGGCAGGGCAAACACCATATATTTT. The chain recombines TRBV5-4 with TRBJ1-3; D possibly corresponds to TRBD1 (5 bases). Trimming stripped 0 bases from V and 6 bases from J, with 13 bases between. Germline V gene sequence: CDR1 SGHNT, CDR2 YYREEE (reference sequence). CDR3 length equals 15 residues.

The gene calls are TRBV9 and TRBJ1-6, with D hard to call. This CDR3 has 13 amino acids. The V gene lost 4 bases and the J gene lost 10 bases, with 12 bases spanning the gap. The V gene's germline CDR1 is SGDLS and CDR2 YYNGEE. The CDR3 protein is CASSPKRESPLHF. DNA for the CDR3: TGTGCCAGCAGCCCGAAGAGGGAGTCACCCCTCCACTTT.